This section outlines one TCR beta chain sequence together with its context. What it binds is not known. TCRdb processed the RT-PCR reads anew with MiXCR; each CDR3 protein has one entry. The sample carries 450,000 to 500,000 distinct CDR3 sequences, approximately 11% recorded once. This entry comes from a study of response to subunit inactivated influenza vaccine. Germline assignment: CDR1 MNHNY and CDR2 SVGAGI (reference sequence). The length of the CDR3 is 13 residues. The ends were cut back, 0 bases at V and 8 bases at J, with 10 bases in the middle. General observations from the study: It was suggested by the authors that few new T cells are recruited by each seasonal influenza vaccination.

This receptor was taken from a middle-aged man who received an inactivated influenza vaccine. The genes are TRBV6-6 and TRBJ1-2; no firm D call. Sequencing used PBMCs from blood, obtained roughly 6 weeks after vaccination. CDR3 sequence reads: CASSYSALLGYTF. DNA for the CDR3: TGTGCCAGCAGTTACTCTGCCCTCCTGGGCTACACCTTC.